This T cell receptor (beta chain) appears in the sequencing data of a study of blood T cell repertoires in COVID-19 (dated by TCRdb to 2018 to 2021). With respect to the entire study: Samples from collaborators originated in the United States, Italy and Spain and spanned both the acute and convalescent phases of COVID-19. A de-identified subject ID, COVID-19 status, age in years and sex were almost always included in the sample metadata. Where available, HLA class I and class II types were taken from metadata supplied by the sample provider and were not determined by assay-based typing. Samples were obtained from the ongoing ImmuneRACE study (first 160 participants) and from roughly 1,300 subjects provided by 6 global collaborators. The repertoires were made available in a free public database intended to serve as a resource for research on the immune response to SARS-CoV-2. The dataset comprised deeply sampled blood TCRbeta repertoires from subjects exposed to, actively infected with, or recovered from COVID-19. The prospective study material was composed of cDNA or gDNA derived from T cells, B-cell-depleted T cells, or PBMCs. Paper-wide results and their limitations: Clinical and demographic metadata were provided uncurated, with the amount varying by source and participant.

According to the germline V gene, CDR1 reads SNHLY and CDR2 reads FYNNEI. Trimming removed 6 bases from V and 7 bases from J; the gene matches leave 5 bases unexplained. From the cysteine through the phenylalanine, the CDR3 covers 12 amino acids. Solely the CDR3 DNA is kept, with 36 bases framed from the first base. About this clone: Its antigen is unknown. Qualities for individual bases were not recorded, and no much larger clone is one base off.

Collaborating institutions collected whole blood in K2EDTA tubes following their own protocols. Collaborator samples were shipped for TCRbeta analysis as frozen whole blood, isolated PBMCs, or DNA extracted from either sample type. TCRbeta CDR3 regions were amplified from genomic DNA by means of the immunoSEQ Assay, a bias-controlled multiplex PCR. Regarding the original processing steps: The number of nucleated cells in each sample was estimated from the amplification of reference gene primers within the assay. To quantify the absolute abundance of each unique TCRbeta CDR3 rearrangement, sequence reads were collapsed and filtered. For each sample, productive Simpson clonality was calculated as the square root of Simpson's diversity index over productive rearrangements. Not all clones reach the TCRdb copy of this immuneACCESS table, which keeps in-frame sequences only. Checked studies attribute under half of the gap to unresolved V genes and leave the rest unexplained. That table supplies the V and J calls and clone size; D and trimming were determined from the DNA. The sample yields some 42,000 clones; approximately 88% were counted once. 7% to 9% of the sample is taken by the ten largest.

The chain is encoded by TRBV2 joined to TRBJ2-5, with 7 junctional bases fitting TRBD1. Sequenced sample: peripheral blood. The source is a human donor in a cohort sampled during active COVID-19. The DNA sequence is TGTGCCAGCAGCGGACAGGTGGGGACCCAGTACTTC. This yields the protein CASSGQVGTQYF.